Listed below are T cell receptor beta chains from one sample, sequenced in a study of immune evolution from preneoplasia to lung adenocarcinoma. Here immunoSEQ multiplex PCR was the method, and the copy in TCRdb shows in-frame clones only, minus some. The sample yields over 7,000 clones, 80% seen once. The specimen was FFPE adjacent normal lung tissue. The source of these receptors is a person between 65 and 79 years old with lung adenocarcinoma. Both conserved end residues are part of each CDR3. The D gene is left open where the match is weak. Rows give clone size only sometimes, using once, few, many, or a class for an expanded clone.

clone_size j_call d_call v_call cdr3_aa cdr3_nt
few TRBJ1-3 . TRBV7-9 CASSLGQDYETIYF TGTGCCAGCAGCTTAGGGCAGGATTATGAGACCATATATTTT
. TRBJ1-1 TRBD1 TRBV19 CASSLDRDNTEAFF TGTGCCAGTAGTTTGGACAGGGACAACACTGAAGCTTTCTTT
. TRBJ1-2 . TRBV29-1 CSVERDYGYTF TGCAGCGTTGAACGGGACTATGGCTACACCTTC
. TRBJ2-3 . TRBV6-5 CASSNSADTQYF TGTGCCAGCAGTAATAGCGCAGATACGCAGTATTTT
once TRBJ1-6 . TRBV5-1 CASSKNDSERSPLHF TGCGCCAGCAGCAAGAACGATAGTGAACGTTCACCCCTCCACTTT
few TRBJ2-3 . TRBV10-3 CAISALKGDTQYF TGTGCCATCAGCGCCTTAAAGGGGGATACGCAGTATTTT
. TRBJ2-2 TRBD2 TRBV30 CAWKGIAGLGGELFF TGTGCCTGGAAGGGTATAGCGGGGTTAGGCGGGGAGCTGTTTTTT
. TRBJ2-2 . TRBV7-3 CASSPLINTGELFF TGTGCCAGCAGCCCTCTAATCAACACCGGGGAGCTGTTTTTT
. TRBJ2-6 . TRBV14 CASSRRGAGANVLTF TGTGCCAGCAGCCGTAGGGGGGCCGGGGCCAACGTCCTGACTTTC
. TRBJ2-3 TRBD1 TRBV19 CASSPGQGDTQYF TGTGCCAGTAGTCCGGGACAGGGGGATACGCAGTATTTT
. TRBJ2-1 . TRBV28 CASKPGTTSYNEQFF TGTGCCAGTAAGCCAGGGACCACCTCCTACAATGAGCAGTTCTTC
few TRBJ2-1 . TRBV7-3 CASSLDGGSLYNEQFF TGTGCCAGCAGCTTAGATGGGGGGAGCCTCTACAATGAGCAGTTCTTC
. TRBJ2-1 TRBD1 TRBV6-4 CASSLGQASYNEQFF TGTGCCAGCAGTCTGGGACAGGCCTCCTACAATGAGCAGTTCTTC
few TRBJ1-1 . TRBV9 CASSVLGEASEAFF TGTGCCAGCAGCGTTCTCGGGGAAGCTTCTGAAGCTTTCTTT
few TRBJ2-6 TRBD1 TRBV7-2 CASSLGGSGGETF TGTGCCAGCAGCTTAGGGGGTTCAGGGGGCGAGACTTTC
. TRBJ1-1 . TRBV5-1 CASSQVNTEAFF TGCGCCAGCAGCCAGGTGAACACTGAAGCTTTCTTT
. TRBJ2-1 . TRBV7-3 CASSLLGGEQFF TGTGCCAGCAGCTTATTAGGCGGTGAGCAGTTCTTC
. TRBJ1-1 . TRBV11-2 CASSGEFAEAFF TGTGCCAGCAGCGGGGAGTTCGCTGAAGCTTTCTTT
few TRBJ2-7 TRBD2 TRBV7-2 CASSLGTSAYEQYF TGTGCCAGCAGCTTAGGGACTAGTGCCTACGAGCAGTACTTC
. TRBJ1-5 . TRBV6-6 CASSYPSDQNQPQHF TGTGCCAGCAGTTACCCATCGGATCAGAATCAGCCCCAGCATTTT